These T cell receptor beta chains were read from a single sample in a study of blood T cell repertoires in COVID-19. Assay: immunoSEQ multiplex PCR; the TCRdb copy retains only in-frame clones and omits some. This table holds about 89,000 clones, 88% found once. Sequencing was carried out using peripheral blood. The receptors shown here come from a man aged 60 to 75 with acute or convalescent COVID-19. The CDR3 runs from the conserved cysteine through the conserved F or W. The order of the fields is J gene, V gene, D gene, CDR3 protein. D genes are given only for firm matches.

J gene: TRBJ2-1; V gene: TRBV6-5; D gene: TRBD2; CDR3 protein: CASRPSGVEDEQFF
J gene: TRBJ2-7; V gene: TRBV13; D gene: TRBD1; CDR3 protein: CASSPPRGQGERSYEQYF
J gene: TRBJ2-3; V gene: TRBV18; D gene: TRBD2; CDR3 protein: CASSYLLAGSSTDTQYF
J gene: TRBJ1-4; V gene: TRBV7-9; D gene: NA; CDR3 protein: CASTTGLWEKLFF
J gene: TRBJ1-5; V gene: TRBV6-2/TRBV6-3; D gene: NA; CDR3 protein: CASSYGPRQPQHF
J gene: TRBJ1-6; V gene: TRBV29-1; D gene: TRBD1; CDR3 protein: CSVEEPQGAPLHF
J gene: TRBJ2-7; V gene: TRBV10-3; D gene: TRBD2; CDR3 protein: CAISASFGASGSSYEQYF
J gene: TRBJ2-1; V gene: TRBV3-1/TRBV3-2; D gene: TRBD1; CDR3 protein: CASRRTGSSYNEQFF
J gene: TRBJ2-7; V gene: TRBV7-8; D gene: NA; CDR3 protein: CASGESYEQYF
J gene: TRBJ1-2; V gene: TRBV3-1/TRBV3-2; D gene: NA; CDR3 protein: CASSHRGSDYGYTF
J gene: TRBJ2-1; V gene: TRBV2; D gene: NA; CDR3 protein: CASSEGFSYNEQFF
J gene: TRBJ1-1; V gene: TRBV5-6; D gene: NA; CDR3 protein: CASSLQENTEAFF
J gene: TRBJ1-2; V gene: TRBV5-3; D gene: TRBD1; CDR3 protein: CARSFPIFQDRAPYGYTF
J gene: TRBJ2-1; V gene: TRBV11-2; D gene: NA; CDR3 protein: CASRSPPYNEQFF
J gene: TRBJ1-1; V gene: TRBV10-3; D gene: TRBD1; CDR3 protein: CAIRDSGGNTEAFF
J gene: TRBJ1-3; V gene: TRBV24-1; D gene: TRBD1; CDR3 protein: CATSDPDRAGNTIYF
J gene: TRBJ1-1; V gene: TRBV5-1; D gene: NA; CDR3 protein: CASSPEGGIKNTEAFF
J gene: TRBJ2-5; V gene: TRBV12-5; D gene: NA; CDR3 protein: CASGPGVRYQETQYF
J gene: TRBJ2-1; V gene: TRBV14; D gene: NA; CDR3 protein: CASSLVALSYNEQFF
J gene: TRBJ1-1; V gene: TRBV6-5; D gene: NA; CDR3 protein: CASSSRNVGAEAFF
J gene: TRBJ1-2; V gene: TRBV30; D gene: NA; CDR3 protein: CAWSVKETANYGYTF
J gene: TRBJ1-1; V gene: TRBV29-1; D gene: NA; CDR3 protein: CSVEDTGPEAFF
J gene: TRBJ2-3; V gene: TRBV18; D gene: TRBD2; CDR3 protein: CASSPETSGRSTDTQYF